Listed below are T cell receptor beta chains from one sample, sequenced in a study of T cells after yellow fever vaccination. TCRdb recomputed calls from the 5' RACE reads with MiXCR, one row per CDR3 protein. The repertoire holds 600,000 to 750,000 distinct CDR3 sequences, about 12% seen once, with around 14% in the top ten. The sample in question was PBMCs, obtained on the day of the yellow fever booster vaccination. These receptors were obtained from a man aged 30 to 45 who received the YFV17D yellow fever vaccine. The CDR3 runs from the conserved cysteine through the conserved F or W. A D gene is named only where the DNA matches it firmly. Only part of the rows carry a size: once, few, many, or a class if the clone is expanded.

v_gene	d_gene	j_gene	abundance	CDR3aa	CDR3nt
TRBV7-2	NA	TRBJ1-6	NA	CASSKGQPGFSPLHF	TGTGCCAGCAGCAAAGGACAGCCCGGTTTTTCTCCCCTCCACTTT
TRBV15	NA	TRBJ2-1	NA	CATSIGGPQQFF	TGTGCCACCAGCATTGGTGGACCTCAGCAGTTCTTC
TRBV7-9	TRBD2	TRBJ2-5	NA	CAIELAEETQYF	TGTGCCATCGAGCTAGCGGAAGAGACCCAGTACTTC
TRBV20-1	TRBD1	TRBJ2-1	NA	CCARDPGQGSYNEQFF	TGCTGTGCTAGAGACCCGGGACAGGGCTCCTACAATGAGCAGTTCTTC
TRBV5-1	TRBD1	TRBJ2-3	NA	CASSLEQGAADTQYF	TGCGCCAGCAGCTTGGAACAGGGGGCCGCAGATACGCAGTATTTT
TRBV4-1	NA	TRBJ2-7	few	CASSQDGRGSYEQYF	TGCGCCAGCAGCCAAGATGGCAGGGGATCCTACGAGCAGTACTTC
TRBV11-2	NA	TRBJ2-7	few	CASSLKVAGGITTYEQYF	TGTGCCAGCAGCTTAAAGGTGGCCGGAGGGATCACCACCTACGAGCAGTACTTC
TRBV7-8	TRBD2	TRBJ2-1	NA	CASSRHLAGVNNEQFF	TGTGCCAGCAGCAGACATCTAGCGGGAGTGAACAATGAGCAGTTCTTC
TRBV30	TRBD1	TRBJ2-7	few	CAWSVRGIEQYF	TGTGCCTGGAGTGTCAGGGGGATCGAGCAGTACTTC
TRBV15	NA	TRBJ1-4	NA	CAASHQGRLREKLFF	TGTGCCGCAAGTCATCAAGGGCGTCTACGGGAAAAACTGTTTTTT
TRBV29-1	NA	TRBJ2-5	few	CSVALLLKETQYF	TGCAGCGTTGCTCTCCTCCTTAAGGAGACCCAGTACTTC
TRBV6-2/TRBV6-3	NA	TRBJ2-1	NA	CASSHRPENEQFF	TGTGCCAGCAGTCACCGCCCGGAGAATGAGCAGTTCTTC
TRBV9	NA	TRBJ1-2	few	CASSGGLAYGYTF	TGTGCCAGCAGCGGCGGGTTGGCCTATGGCTACACCTTC
TRBV21-1	NA	TRBJ2-7	NA	CASSFRDLPSRYEQYF	TGTGCCAGCAGCTTCCGGGACCTCCCATCCCGCTACGAGCAGTACTTC
TRBV6-5	TRBD2	TRBJ2-1	NA	CASSYGGLAGRYNEQFF	TGTGCCAGCAGTTACGGGGGCCTAGCGGGACGATACAATGAGCAGTTCTTC
TRBV20-1	TRBD1	TRBJ2-3	NA	CSATGGPDTQYF	TGCAGTGCCACAGGGGGCCCAGATACGCAGTATTTT